This TCR beta chain was captured in a study of beta chain features in type 1 diabetes. The CDR3 spans 15 residues. Germline values: CDR1 SGHTA, CDR2 FQGNSA. The ends were cut back, 2 bases at V and 4 bases at J, with 12 bases in the middle. Of the isolated RNA, all was reverse transcribed, and so the sequenced material was expressed TCRB transcripts. The assay was immunoSEQ multiplex PCR, and TCRdb's table has in-frame clones only and misses some. This table holds a few hundred thousand clones, around 9.9% found once. This clone was seen more than once but under ten times. The gene calls are TRBV7-2 and TRBJ2-1, with D possibly being TRBD2 (6 bases). The origin of this receptor is a man between 18 and 35 years old in good health. The sequenced material came from central memory CD4+ T cells from blood. As DNA, the CDR3 is TGTGCCAGCAGCTTATCGGGAGAGACGTACAATGAGCAGTTCTTC. It yields the protein CASSLSGETYNEQFF. The complete variable domain, with remaining parts taken from reference TRBV7-2 and TRBJ2-1, reads GAGVSQSPSNKVTEKGKDVELRCDPISGHTALYWYRQSLGQGLEFLIYFQGNSAPDKSGLPSDRFSAERTGGSVSTLTIQRTQQEDSAVYLCASSLSGETYNEQFFGPGTRLTVL.